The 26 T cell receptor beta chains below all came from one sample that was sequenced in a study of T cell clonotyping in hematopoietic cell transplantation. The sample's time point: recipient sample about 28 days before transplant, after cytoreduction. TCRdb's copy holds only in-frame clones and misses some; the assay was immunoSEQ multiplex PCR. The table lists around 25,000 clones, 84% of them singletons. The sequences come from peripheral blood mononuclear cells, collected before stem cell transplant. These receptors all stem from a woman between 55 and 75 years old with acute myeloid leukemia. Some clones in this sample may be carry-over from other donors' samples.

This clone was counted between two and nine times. In DNA, the CDR3 is TGTGCCAGTACCCCTGGGGACAGGGACGTCTACGAGCAGTACTTC. It specifies CASTPGDRDVYEQYF. This chain uses TRBV19 with TRBJ2-7; 9 bases line up with TRBD1. The CDR3 length is 15 residues. Germline-derived CDR1 and CDR2 are LNHDA and SQIVND (reference sequence). V lost 7 bases, J lost 3 bases, and 10 bases stayed unmatched. Complete variable domain (other parts from reference TRBV19 and TRBJ2-7): DGGITQSPKYLFRKEGQNVTLSCEQNLNHDAMYWYRQDPGQGLRLIYYSQIVNDFQKGDIAEGYSVSREKKESFPLTVTSAQKNPTAFYLCASTPGDRDVYEQYFGPGTRLTVT.

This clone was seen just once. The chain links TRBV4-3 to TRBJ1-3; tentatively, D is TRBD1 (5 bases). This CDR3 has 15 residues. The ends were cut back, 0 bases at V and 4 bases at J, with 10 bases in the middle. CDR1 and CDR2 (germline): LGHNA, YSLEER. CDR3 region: CASSQDWGVGNTIYF. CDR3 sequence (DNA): TGCGCCAGCAGCCAAGACTGGGGGGTAGGAAACACCATATATTTT.

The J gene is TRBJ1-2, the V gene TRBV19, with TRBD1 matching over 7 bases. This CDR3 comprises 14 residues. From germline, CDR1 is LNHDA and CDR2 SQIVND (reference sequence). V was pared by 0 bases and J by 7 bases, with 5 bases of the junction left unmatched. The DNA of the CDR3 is TGTGCCAGTAGTATAGATCTACAGGGGTTTGGCTACACCTTC. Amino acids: CASSIDLQGFGYTF.

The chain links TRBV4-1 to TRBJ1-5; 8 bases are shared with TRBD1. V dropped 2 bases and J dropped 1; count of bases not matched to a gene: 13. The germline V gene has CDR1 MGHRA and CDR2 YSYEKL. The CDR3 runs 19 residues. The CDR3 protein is CASSQNIGRGQGSNQPQHF. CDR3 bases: TGCGCCAGCAGCCAAAATATCGGCAGGGGGCAAGGAAGCAATCAGCCCCAGCATTTT.

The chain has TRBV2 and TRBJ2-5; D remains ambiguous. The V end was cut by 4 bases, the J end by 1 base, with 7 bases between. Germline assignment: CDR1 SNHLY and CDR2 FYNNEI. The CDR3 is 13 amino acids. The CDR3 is CASSVFSQETQYF. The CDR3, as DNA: TGTGCCAGCAGTGTCTTCTCCCAAGAGACCCAGTACTTC. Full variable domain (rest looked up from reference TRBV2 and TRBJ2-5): EPEVTQTPSHQVTQMGQEVILRCVPISNHLYFYWYRQILGQKVEFLVSFYNNEISEKSEIFDDQFSVERPDGSNFTLKIRSTKLEDSAMYFCASSVFSQETQYFGPGTRLLVL.

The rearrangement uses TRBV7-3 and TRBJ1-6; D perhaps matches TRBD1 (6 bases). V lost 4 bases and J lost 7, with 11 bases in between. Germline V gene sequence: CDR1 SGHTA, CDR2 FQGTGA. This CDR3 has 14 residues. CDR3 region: CASSWRGPNSPLHF. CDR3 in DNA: TGTGCCAGCAGCTGGCGGGGGCCCAATTCACCCCTCCACTTT.

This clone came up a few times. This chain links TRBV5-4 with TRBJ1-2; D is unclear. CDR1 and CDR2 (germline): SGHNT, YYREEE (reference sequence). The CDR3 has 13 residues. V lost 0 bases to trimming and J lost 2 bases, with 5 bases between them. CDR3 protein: CASSLERNYGYTF. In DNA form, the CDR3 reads TGTGCCAGCAGCTTGGAAAGGAACTATGGCTACACCTTC.

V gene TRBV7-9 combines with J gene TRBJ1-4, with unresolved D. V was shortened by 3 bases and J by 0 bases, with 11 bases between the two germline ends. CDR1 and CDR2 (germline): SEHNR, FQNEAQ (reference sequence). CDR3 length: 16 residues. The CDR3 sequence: CASSFGPLATNEKLFF. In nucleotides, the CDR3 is TGTGCCAGCAGCTTTGGGCCCCTCGCAACTAATGAAAAACTGTTTTTT.

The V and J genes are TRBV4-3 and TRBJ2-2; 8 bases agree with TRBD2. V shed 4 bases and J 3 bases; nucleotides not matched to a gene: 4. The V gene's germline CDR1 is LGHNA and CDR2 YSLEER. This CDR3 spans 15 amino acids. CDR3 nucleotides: TGCGCCAGCAGCCCAGGAGCGGGGGACACCGGGGAGCTGTTTTTT. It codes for CASSPGAGDTGELFF.

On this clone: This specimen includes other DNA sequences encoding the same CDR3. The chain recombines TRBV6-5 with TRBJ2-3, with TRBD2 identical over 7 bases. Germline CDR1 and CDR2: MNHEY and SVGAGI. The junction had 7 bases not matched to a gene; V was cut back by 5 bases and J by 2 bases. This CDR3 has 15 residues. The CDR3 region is CASSGTSAPTDTQYF. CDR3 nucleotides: TGTGCCAGCAGTGGAACTAGCGCCCCCACAGATACGCAGTATTTT.

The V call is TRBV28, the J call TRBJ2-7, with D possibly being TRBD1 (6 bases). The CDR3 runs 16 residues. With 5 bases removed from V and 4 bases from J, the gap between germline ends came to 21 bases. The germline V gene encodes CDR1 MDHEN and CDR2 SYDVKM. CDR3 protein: CASSPHGQPGSYEQYF. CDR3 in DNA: TGTGCCAGCAGTCCACACGGACAGCCCGGTAGTTACGAGCAGTACTTC.

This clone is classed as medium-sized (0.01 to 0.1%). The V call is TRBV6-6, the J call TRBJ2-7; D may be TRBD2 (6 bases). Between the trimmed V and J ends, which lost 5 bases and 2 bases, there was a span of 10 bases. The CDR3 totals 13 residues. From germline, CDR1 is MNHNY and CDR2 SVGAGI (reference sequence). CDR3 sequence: CASSGTHPYEQYF. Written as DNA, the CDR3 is TGTGCCAGCAGTGGGACTCACCCCTACGAGCAGTACTTC.

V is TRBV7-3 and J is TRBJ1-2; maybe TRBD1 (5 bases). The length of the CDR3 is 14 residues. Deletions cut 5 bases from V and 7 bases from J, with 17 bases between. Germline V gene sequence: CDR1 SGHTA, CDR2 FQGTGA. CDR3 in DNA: TGTGCCAGCAGCGCCGGGACCGACTCCCTTGGCTACACCTTC. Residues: CASSAGTDSLGYTF. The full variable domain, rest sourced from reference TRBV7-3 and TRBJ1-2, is GAGVSQTPSNKVTEKGKYVELRCDPISGHTALYWYRQSLGQGPEFLIYFQGTGAADDSGLPNDRFFAVRPEGSVSTLKIQRTERGDSAVYLCASSAGTDSLGYTFGSGTRLTVV.

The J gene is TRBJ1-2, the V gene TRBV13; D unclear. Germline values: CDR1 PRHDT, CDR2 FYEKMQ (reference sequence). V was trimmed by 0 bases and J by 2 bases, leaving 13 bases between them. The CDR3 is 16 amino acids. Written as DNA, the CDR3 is TGTGCCAGCAGCTTAGGCTTACCAGAATCCAACTATGGCTACACCTTC. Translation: CASSLGLPESNYGYTF.

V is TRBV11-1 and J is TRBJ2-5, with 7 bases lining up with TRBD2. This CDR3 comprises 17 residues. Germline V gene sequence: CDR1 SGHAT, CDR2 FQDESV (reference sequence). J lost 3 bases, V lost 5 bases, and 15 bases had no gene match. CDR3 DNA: TGTGCCAGCAGCCTGGGGGAGGGGCCGGTGAGGGAAGAGACCCAGTACTTC. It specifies CASSLGEGPVREETQYF.

CDR3 amino acids: CSVAGLDTEAFF. The CDR3 DNA reads TGCAGCGTTGCCGGGTTGGACACTGAAGCTTTCTTT. V gene TRBV29-1 combines with J gene TRBJ1-1; D remains unclear. The V gene lost 4 bases and the J gene lost 3 bases, with 9 bases spanning the gap. This CDR3 is built from 12 residues. Germline CDR1 is SQVTM and CDR2 is ANQGSEA.

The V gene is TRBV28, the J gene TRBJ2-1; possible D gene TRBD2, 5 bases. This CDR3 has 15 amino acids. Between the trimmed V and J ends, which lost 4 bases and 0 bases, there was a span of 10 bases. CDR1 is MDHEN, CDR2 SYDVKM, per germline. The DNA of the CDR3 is TGTGCCAGCAGTTCGAGGACTGTCTCCTACAATGAGCAGTTCTTC. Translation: CASSSRTVSYNEQFF.

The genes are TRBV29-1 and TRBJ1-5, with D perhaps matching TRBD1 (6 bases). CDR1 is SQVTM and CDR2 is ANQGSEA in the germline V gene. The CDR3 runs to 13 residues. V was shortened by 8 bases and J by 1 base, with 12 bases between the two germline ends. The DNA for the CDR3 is TGCAGCATACAGGGAGGAAGCAATCAGCCCCAGCATTTT. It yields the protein CSIQGGSNQPQHF.

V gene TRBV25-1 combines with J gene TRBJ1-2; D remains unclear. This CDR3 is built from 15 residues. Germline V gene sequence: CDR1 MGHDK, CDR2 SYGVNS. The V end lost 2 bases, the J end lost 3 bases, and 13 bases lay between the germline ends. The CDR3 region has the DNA TGTGCCAGCAGTGAAGGGTCGGTCGATTACTATGGCTACACCTTC. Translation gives CASSEGSVDYYGYTF.

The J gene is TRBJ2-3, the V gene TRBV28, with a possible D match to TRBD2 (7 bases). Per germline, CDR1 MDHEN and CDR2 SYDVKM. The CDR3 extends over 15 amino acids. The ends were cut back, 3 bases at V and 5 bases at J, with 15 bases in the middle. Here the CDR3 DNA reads TGTGCCAGCAGTTTTACCCGGGGGGCGGGAGATACGCAGTATTTT. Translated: CASSFTRGAGDTQYF.

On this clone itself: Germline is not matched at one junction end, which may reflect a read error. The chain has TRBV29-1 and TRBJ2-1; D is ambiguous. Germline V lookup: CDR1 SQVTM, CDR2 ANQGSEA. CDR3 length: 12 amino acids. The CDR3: CSVNDQEWLLVF. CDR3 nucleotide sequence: TGCAGCGTCAACGACCAAGAGTGGTTGTTAGTCTTC.

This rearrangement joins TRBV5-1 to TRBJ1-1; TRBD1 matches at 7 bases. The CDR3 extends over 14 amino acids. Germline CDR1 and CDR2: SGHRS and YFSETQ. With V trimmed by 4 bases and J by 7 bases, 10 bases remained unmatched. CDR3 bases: TGCGCCAGCAGCCGAGACCCGGGACAGCTTGAAGCTTTCTTT. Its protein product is CASSRDPGQLEAFF.

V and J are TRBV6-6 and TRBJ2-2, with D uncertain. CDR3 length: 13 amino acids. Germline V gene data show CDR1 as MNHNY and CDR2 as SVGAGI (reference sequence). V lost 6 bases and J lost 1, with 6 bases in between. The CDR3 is CASSPWNTGELFF. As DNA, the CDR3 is TGTGCCAGCAGCCCGTGGAACACCGGGGAGCTGTTTTTT.

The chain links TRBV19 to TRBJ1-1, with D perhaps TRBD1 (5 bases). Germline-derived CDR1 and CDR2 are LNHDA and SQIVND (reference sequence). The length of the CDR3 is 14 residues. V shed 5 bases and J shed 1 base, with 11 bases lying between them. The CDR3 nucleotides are TGTGCCAGTAGTCCCCAGGGAAGGAACACTGAAGCTTTCTTT. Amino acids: CASSPQGRNTEAFF.

CDR3 DNA sequence: TGTGCCAGCAGCTCGGGACTCGCTGGCTACACCTTC. Protein product: CASSSGLAGYTF. The genes are TRBV7-8 and TRBJ1-2; tentative D call: TRBD1 (5 bases). Trimming removed 4 bases at V and 7 bases at J, with 10 bases between. This CDR3 contains 12 residues. Germline V lookup: CDR1 SGHVS, CDR2 FQNEAQ. The variable domain in full, with the rest retrieved from reference TRBV7-8 and TRBJ1-2, is GAGVSQSPRYKVAKRGQDVALRCDPISGHVSLFWYQQALGQGPEFLTYFQNEAQLDKSGLPSDRFFAERPEGSVSTLKIQRTQQEDSAVYLCASSSGLAGYTFGSGTRLTVV.

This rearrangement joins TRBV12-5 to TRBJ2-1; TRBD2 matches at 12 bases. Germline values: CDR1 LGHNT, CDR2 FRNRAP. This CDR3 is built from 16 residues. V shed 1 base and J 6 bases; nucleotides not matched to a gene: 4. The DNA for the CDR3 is TGTGCTAGTGGTTTGGGTTCTAGCGGGGGGGGCAATGAGCAGTTCTTC. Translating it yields CASGLGSSGGGNEQFF. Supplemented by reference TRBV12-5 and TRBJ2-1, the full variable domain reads DARVTQTPRHKVTEMGQEVTMRCQPILGHNTVFWYRQTMMQGLELLAYFRNRAPLDDSGMPKDRFSAEMPDATLATLKIQPSEPRDSAVYFCASGLGSSGGGNEQFFGPGTRLTVL.